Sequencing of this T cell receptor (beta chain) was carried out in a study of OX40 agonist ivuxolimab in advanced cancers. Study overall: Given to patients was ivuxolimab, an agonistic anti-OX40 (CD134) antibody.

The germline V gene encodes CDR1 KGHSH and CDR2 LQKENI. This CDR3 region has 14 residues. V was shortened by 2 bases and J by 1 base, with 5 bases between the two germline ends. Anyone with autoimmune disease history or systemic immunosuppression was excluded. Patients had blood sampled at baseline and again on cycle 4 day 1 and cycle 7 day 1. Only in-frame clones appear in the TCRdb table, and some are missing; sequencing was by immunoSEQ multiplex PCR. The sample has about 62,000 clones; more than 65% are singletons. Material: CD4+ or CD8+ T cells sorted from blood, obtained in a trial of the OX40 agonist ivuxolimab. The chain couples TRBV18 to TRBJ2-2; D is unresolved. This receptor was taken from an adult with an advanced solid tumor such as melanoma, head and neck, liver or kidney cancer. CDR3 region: CASSPGRNTGELFF. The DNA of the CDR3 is TGTGCCAGCTCACCAGGACGGAACACCGGGGAGCTGTTTTTT.